The source of this TCR beta chain is a study of blood T cells in healthy people across ages. Study-wide results and limits: Expanded clonotype changes were possibly confounded by unknown donor CMV status. The diversity estimates, figures obtained from one million T cells, were considered underestimates.

A second about 7 to 11 cycle PCR used barcoded and J-beta primers. A tag from a template-switch adaptor with 12 random nucleotides marked each cDNA molecule. TCRdb re-called the 5' RACE reads through MiXCR, storing one row per CDR3 protein. The sample consists of some 860,000 distinct CDR3 sequences, just over 55% of them appearing once. The CDR3 covers 18 residues. Germline V CDR1 and CDR2: SEHNR, FQNEAQ (reference sequence). Healthy Caucasian individuals from Russia aged roughly 6 to 90 were enrolled as donors. As concerns this clonotype: Its antigen is not identified. The junction differs from germline at one of its ends, possibly a read error.

Sequenced material: blood. This clonotype was sampled from a man in his forties in good health. The chain is built from TRBV7-9 and TRBJ1-3; 9 bases fit TRBD1. This CDR3 reads CASSFAWDRENSGTTIYF. CDR3 sequence (DNA): TGTGCCAGCAGCTTTGCATGGGACAGGGAGAACTCTGGAACCACCATATATTTT.